These 29 T cell receptor beta chains share one sample of origin, sequenced in a study of T cell responses to AZD1222 COVID-19 vaccine. TCRdb keeps only in-frame clones here, not all; method: immunoSEQ multiplex PCR. Of 180,000 or so clones in the sample, about nine tenths were seen once. This material consisted of peripheral blood, taken 28 days after the second AZD1222 dose. These receptors originate from an adult who received the AZD1222 COVID-19 vaccine.

This chain links TRBV11-1 with TRBJ1-2, with 7 bases aligning to TRBD1. With 5 bases clipped from V and 3 bases from J, the junction kept 9 bases outside the gene matches. The germline V gene has CDR1 SGHAT and CDR2 FQDESV (reference sequence). The CDR3 consists of 15 residues. The CDR3 loop reads CASSLHRDSHYGYTF. Here the CDR3 DNA reads TGTGCCAGCAGCCTTCATAGGGACAGCCACTATGGCTACACCTTC.

J is TRBJ1-6 and V is TRBV29-1; maybe TRBD1 (6 bases). CDR1 SQVTM and CDR2 ANQGSEA come from the germline V gene. The CDR3 totals 16 residues. V gave up 1 base and J gave up 6 bases, with 16 bases separating them. As DNA, the CDR3 is TGCAGCGTTGAAGTCACGACAGGTGCGACTAATTCACCCCTCCACTTT. This translates into CSVEVTTGATNSPLHF.

This sequence joins TRBV2 and TRBJ2-3; D is perhaps TRBD1 or TRBD2 (5 bases each). The V end lost 11 bases, the J end lost 3 bases, and 15 bases lay between the germline ends. The CDR3 contains 13 residues. Germline loops: CDR1 SNHLY, CDR2 FYNNEI. The CDR3 DNA reads as TGTGCCTCCCAGGTGGGGGTTACAGATACGCAGTATTTT. As protein: CASQVGVTDTQYF.

The chain carries TRBV6-1 and TRBJ2-7, with TRBD2 matching 8 bases. The CDR3 is 14 amino acids. The germline V gene encodes CDR1 MNHNS and CDR2 SASEGT. Trimming cost V 2 bases and J 2 bases; bases outside gene matches: 2. The CDR3 reads CASSEPGGAYEQYF. The CDR3 DNA sequence: TGTGCCAGCAGTGAACCGGGAGGGGCCTACGAGCAGTACTTC.

This chain uses TRBV19 with TRBJ1-4; no clear D. The germline V gene has CDR1 LNHDA and CDR2 SQIVND (reference sequence). The ends were cut back, 9 bases at V and 0 bases at J, with 17 bases in the middle. CDR3 length: 16 amino acids. The CDR3 nucleotides read TGTGCCAGCTTCCCGACGGCTCAAGCAACTAATGAAAAACTGTTTTTT. This translates into CASFPTAQATNEKLFF. Together with reference TRBV19 and TRBJ1-4, the CDR3 gives the full variable domain: DGGITQSPKYLFRKEGQNVTLSCEQNLNHDAMYWYRQDPGQGLRLIYYSQIVNDFQKGDIAEGYSVSREKKESFPLTVTSAQKNPTAFYLCASFPTAQATNEKLFFGSGTQLSVL.

The genes are TRBV3-1 (or the pseudogene TRBV3-2) and TRBJ2-7, with D tentatively TRBD2 (6 bases). V shed 4 bases and J shed 2 bases, with 15 bases lying between them. The germline V gene encodes CDR1 LGHDT and CDR2 YNNKEL (reference sequence). This CDR3 is built from 15 residues. DNA for the CDR3: TGTGCCAGCAGCCGAGGGACTCGACAAGCCTACGAGCAGTACTTC. This codes for CASSRGTRQAYEQYF.

CDR3 region: CASSPGQGRSGNTIYF. CDR3 nucleotides: TGTGCCAGCAGCCCCGGACAGGGCCGCTCTGGAAACACCATATATTTT. The V gene is TRBV7-2, the J gene TRBJ1-3, with 8 bases fitting TRBD1. This CDR3 contains 16 residues. Germline CDR1 is SGHTA and CDR2 is FQGNSA. V trimming: 5 bases; J trimming: 0 bases; junction bases outside the gene matches: 6.

This rearrangement joins TRBV24-1 to TRBJ1-1; D is perhaps TRBD1 (6 bases). Germline CDR1 KGHDR, CDR2 SFDVKD. This CDR3 is built from 13 residues. Trimming shortened V by 1 base and J by 7 bases, and 9 bases separated the two germline ends. The DNA for the CDR3 is TGTGCCACCAGTGATTTAGGGGGAGGTGAAGCTTTCTTT. Translating gives CATSDLGGGEAFF.

This chain joins TRBV12-5 and TRBJ1-1, with D hard to call. V lost 0 bases, J lost 0 bases, and 11 bases lay in between. This CDR3 has 16 residues. Germline CDR1 LGHNT, CDR2 FRNRAP. The chain's CDR3 is CASGLVTNGMNTEAFF. Here the CDR3 DNA reads TGTGCTAGTGGTTTGGTAACGAATGGTATGAACACTGAAGCTTTCTTT.

Worth noting for this clone: The junction does not match germline at one end; this may be a read error. V gene TRBV20-1 combines with J gene TRBJ2-1; no definite D call. The CDR3 extends over 11 amino acids. CDR1 and CDR2 from the germline V gene are DFQATT and SNEGSKA (reference sequence). The CDR3 DNA reads as TGCAGTGCTCAACCGGGTCCCTCCCCGATCTTC. Its translation: CSAQPGPSPIF.

This sequence joins TRBV7-9 and TRBJ2-7; tentatively, D is TRBD1 (5 bases). Germline V lookup: CDR1 SEHNR, CDR2 FQNEAQ (reference sequence). The CDR3 totals 14 residues. V was clipped by 3 bases and J by 2 bases, with 11 bases between them. The CDR3 region has the DNA TGTGCCAGCAGCTTGGGCAGGACAACCTACGAGCAGTACTTC. Its translation is CASSLGRTTYEQYF.

V is TRBV19 and J is TRBJ1-3; 8 bases map to TRBD1. V gave up 8 bases and J gave up 0 bases; unmatched junction bases: 9. The CDR3 has 16 residues. CDR1 and CDR2 from the germline V gene are LNHDA and SQIVND (reference sequence). CDR3 in amino acids: CASDRGLSLSGNTIYF. The CDR3 DNA is TGTGCCAGTGACAGGGGCCTGTCCCTCTCTGGAAACACCATATATTTT.

The J gene is TRBJ1-5, the V gene TRBV6-5; TRBD1 is a possible D gene (5 bases). Trimming shortened V by 5 bases and J by 5 bases, and 16 bases separated the two germline ends. Germline V gene data show CDR1 as MNHEY and CDR2 as SVGAGI. This CDR3 comprises 15 residues. The CDR3: CASSTSPDSYQPQHF. CDR3 nucleotide sequence: TGTGCCAGCAGTACCTCCCCTGACAGCTATCAGCCCCAGCATTTT.

Remarks on this clone: Other DNA sequences in this specimen translate into the identical CDR3. This chain uses TRBV15 with TRBJ1-5; D is unresolved. Trimming left V 0 bases short and J 1 base short, with 4 bases between. This CDR3 has 14 residues. The germline CDR1 and CDR2 sequences are LNHNV and YYDKDF (reference sequence). The CDR3: CATSRDPSNQPQHF. CDR3 DNA sequence: TGTGCCACCAGCAGAGATCCGAGCAATCAGCCCCAGCATTTT.

This clone was recorded once. This chain uses TRBV5-1 with TRBJ2-1; 10 bases are a match to TRBD2. Per the germline V gene, CDR1 is SGHRS and CDR2 is YFSETQ. The CDR3 is made up of 16 amino acids. J lost 2 bases, V lost 0 bases, and 2 bases had no gene match. DNA for the CDR3: TGCGCCAGCAGCTTGGAGACTAGCGGGCCCTACAATGAGCAGTTCTTC. It is translated as CASSLETSGPYNEQFF.

The J gene is TRBJ2-5, the V gene TRBV10-3, with 8 bases matching TRBD1. The CDR3 spans 13 residues. Germline CDR1 and CDR2: ENHRY and SYGVKD. Trimming cost V 6 bases and J 4 bases; bases outside gene matches: 4. For the CDR3, the DNA is TGTGCCATCAGGGAGACAGGGGCAGAGACCCAGTACTTC. This codes for CAIRETGAETQYF.

The V and J genes are TRBV6-5 and TRBJ2-7, with D perhaps matching TRBD2 (7 bases). The CDR3 runs to 16 residues. The ends were cut back, 0 bases at V and 0 bases at J, with 12 bases in the middle. Per germline, CDR1 MNHEY and CDR2 SVGAGI. The CDR3 nucleotides read TGTGCCAGCAGTTACTCGACTGCGGGGGCCTCCTACGAGCAGTACTTC. Translated: CASSYSTAGASYEQYF.

The V gene is TRBV6-5, the J gene TRBJ2-5; D is perhaps TRBD1 (5 bases). The CDR3 spans 16 residues. Deletions cut 0 bases from V and 4 bases from J, with 15 bases between. Germline V CDR1 and CDR2: MNHEY, SVGAGI. CDR3 loop: CASSYSTWQGRETQYF. CDR3 nucleotides: TGTGCCAGCAGTTACTCGACGTGGCAGGGCCGAGAGACCCAGTACTTC.

The genes are TRBV7-9 and TRBJ2-5; 7 nucleotides agree with TRBD2. The CDR3 has 16 amino acids. Trimming at V came to 2 bases and at J to 2 bases, leaving 8 bases not matched to a gene. Germline V gene lookup returns CDR1 SEHNR and CDR2 FQNEAQ (reference sequence). This CDR3 reads CASSLWATGGQETQYF. DNA for the CDR3: TGTGCCAGCAGCTTATGGGCCACCGGGGGGCAAGAGACCCAGTACTTC.

The V and J genes are TRBV6-5 and TRBJ1-2; TRBD1 is a possible D gene (6 bases). CDR1 and CDR2 (germline): MNHEY, SVGAGI. The CDR3 consists of 14 residues. The ends were cut back, 5 bases at V and 7 bases at J, with 17 bases in the middle. CDR3 sequence (DNA): TGTGCCAGCAGTCCGACAGGCCACCTGAGTGGCTACACCTTC. This gives the protein CASSPTGHLSGYTF.

The chain uses TRBV28 and TRBJ2-2; 10 positions match TRBD1. CDR1 and CDR2 from the germline V gene are MDHEN and SYDVKM. The V and J ends lost 3 bases and 4 bases, in that order; junction bases with no gene match: 5. CDR3 length: 16 amino acids. The CDR3 nucleotides are TGTGCCAGCAGTTTGACCGGACAGGGGGGCACCGGGGAGCTGTTTTTT. Translating it yields CASSLTGQGGTGELFF.

This chain links TRBV7-2 with TRBJ1-6; TRBD1 aligns across 11 bases. CDR1 SGHTA and CDR2 FQGNSA come from the germline V gene. V shed 6 bases, J shed 7 bases, and the junction held 11 bases outside the gene matches. This CDR3 contains 17 residues. CDR3 in amino acids: CASRDRGRFVYNSPLHF. CDR3 coding DNA: TGTGCCAGCAGGGACAGGGGGCGCTTCGTCTACAATTCACCCCTCCACTTT. The full variable domain, its missing parts supplied by reference TRBV7-2 and TRBJ1-6, is GAGVSQSPSNKVTEKGKDVELRCDPISGHTALYWYRQSLGQGLEFLIYFQGNSAPDKSGLPSDRFSAERTGGSVSTLTIQRTQQEDSAVYLCASRDRGRFVYNSPLHFGNGTRLTVT.

V and J are TRBV21-1 and TRBJ2-7; the table's D gene call, TRBD2, was not cross checked with the DNA. TRBV21-1 is termed a pseudogene. The CDR3 length is 15 residues. The CDR3 DNA reads as TGTGCCAGCAGCAAAGATGTTAGCGGGAGATCCGAGCAGTACTTC. This encodes CASSKDVSGRSEQYF.

This chain uses TRBV15 with TRBJ2-7, with D perhaps being TRBD1 or TRBD2 (7 bases each). CDR1 is LNHNV, CDR2 YYDKDF, per germline (reference sequence). Trimming cost V 1 base and J 7 bases, with 20 bases left between them. This CDR3 region has 16 residues. The CDR3 DNA reads TGTGCCACCAGCAGAGGGCTGGGGGAGGGGGCTGGGGAGCAGTACTTC. It is translated as CATSRGLGEGAGEQYF.

The chain joins TRBV28 to TRBJ2-1, with D hard to call. Trimming took off 6 bases at V and 8 bases at J, with 8 bases between the two ends. CDR1 MDHEN and CDR2 SYDVKM come from the germline V gene. The CDR3 is 11 residues long. The CDR3 bases are TGTGCCAGCAGCCGTTTAGATGAGCAGTTCTTC. Its translation is CASSRLDEQFF.

The chain links TRBV11-1 to TRBJ2-2, with D possibly TRBD1 on 6 matching bases. The CDR3 extends over 13 amino acids. The V gene lost 6 bases and the J gene lost 8 bases, with 13 bases spanning the gap. Looked up from germline, CDR1 is SGHAT and CDR2 is FQDESV (reference sequence). Here the CDR3 reads CASSTDRWGELFF. DNA for the CDR3: TGTGCCAGCAGTACAGACAGGTGGGGGGAGCTGTTTTTT.

The chain couples TRBV30 to TRBJ1-1; no definite D call. CDR3 length equals 13 residues. V lost 0 bases to trimming and J lost 0 bases, with 5 bases between them. Germline V gene lookup returns CDR1 GTSNPN and CDR2 SVGIG (reference sequence). CDR3 in DNA: TGTGCCTGGAGTGTACCTATGAACACTGAAGCTTTCTTT. Amino acid sequence: CAWSVPMNTEAFF.

The count of this clone is one. This chain uses TRBV7-3 with TRBJ1-5; D remains ambiguous. The germline V and J ends were trimmed by 4 bases and 0 bases, with 10 bases remaining between them. Germline CDR1 and CDR2: SGHTA and FQGTGA. This CDR3 comprises 15 residues. The CDR3 protein is CASSSPGSSNQPQHF. The CDR3, as DNA: TGTGCCAGCAGCTCGCCCGGTAGTAGCAATCAGCCCCAGCATTTT.

The V gene is TRBV11-2, the J gene TRBJ1-4; D is unclear. The CDR3 extends over 14 amino acids. Trimming stripped 5 bases from V and 4 bases from J, with 11 bases between. Germline CDR1 reads SGHAT; CDR2 reads FQNNGV. The CDR3 protein is CASSPSRVNEKLFF. CDR3 DNA sequence: TGTGCCAGCAGCCCGAGTCGGGTTAATGAAAAACTGTTTTTT.